This entry describes one T cell receptor beta chain. No antigen is known for it. This clone may be a read error of a much larger clone one base away. Indicated time point: persistent/refractory GD, antithyroid drugs over 5 years with positive TRAb. The authors made the TCR library using RNA they extracted from PBMCs. The patients included were those that came from an endocrinology department in Xi'an, China. The CDR3 has 15 amino acids. Trimming removed 10 bases from V and 3 bases from J, with 19 bases in between. Looked up from germline, CDR1 is MNHEY and CDR2 is SVGEGT. This record comes from a study of regulatory T cells in long-lasting Graves disease. Study-wide background: With positive TSH receptor antibodies and over 5 years of antithyroid drugs, Graves' disease was considered persistent. Study results and limitations: What was studied was peripheral blood only, and not thyroid tissue. Newly diagnosed disease favored TRBV20-1 and TRBJ2-1 over persistent disease.

Combining iRepertoire HTBI primers with Arm-PCR of CDR3 regions, the authors built TCR beta libraries. TCRdb reanalysed the multiplex PCR reads using MiXCR and keeps one entry per CDR3 protein. The sample has 400,000 to 450,000 distinct CDR3 sequences; about a quarter are singletons. The sequence was obtained from a female donor with Graves disease. This chain uses TRBV6-2 or TRBV6-3 with TRBJ1-5; D gene uncertain. The sample here was peripheral blood mononuclear cells (PBMCs), taken when the disease was refractory, from a patient treated with antithyroid drugs. The CDR3 DNA sequence: TGTGCCAACAAGGATGACAACACGATCAATCAGCCCCAGCATTTT. Residues: CANKDDNTINQPQHF.